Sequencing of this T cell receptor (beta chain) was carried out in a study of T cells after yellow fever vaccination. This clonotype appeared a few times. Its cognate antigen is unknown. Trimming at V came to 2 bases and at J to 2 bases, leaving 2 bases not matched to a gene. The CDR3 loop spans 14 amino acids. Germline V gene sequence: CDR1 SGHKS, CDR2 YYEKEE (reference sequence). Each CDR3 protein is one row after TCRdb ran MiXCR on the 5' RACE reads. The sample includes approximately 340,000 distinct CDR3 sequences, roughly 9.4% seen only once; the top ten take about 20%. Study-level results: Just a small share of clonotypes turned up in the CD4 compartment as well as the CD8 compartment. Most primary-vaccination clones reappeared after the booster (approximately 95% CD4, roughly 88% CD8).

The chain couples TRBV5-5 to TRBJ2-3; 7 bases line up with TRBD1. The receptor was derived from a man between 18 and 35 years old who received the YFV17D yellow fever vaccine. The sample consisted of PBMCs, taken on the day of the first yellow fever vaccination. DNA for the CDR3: TGTGCCAGCAGCTTAGGGACAGACACAGATACGCAGTATTTT. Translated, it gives CASSLGTDTDTQYF.